These 16 T cell receptor beta chains were sequenced from one sample in a study of OX40 agonist ivuxolimab in advanced cancers. Here immunoSEQ multiplex PCR was the method, and the copy in TCRdb shows in-frame clones only, minus some. The top ten clones hold less than 2% of a sample with 80,000 to 95,000 clones, 80% to 90% of them seen once. This specimen was CD4+ or CD8+ T cells sorted from blood, taken in a trial of the OX40 agonist ivuxolimab. These receptors originate from an adult with an advanced solid tumor such as melanoma, head and neck, liver or kidney cancer.

This chain uses TRBV6-1 with TRBJ1-1; 8 bases are a match to TRBD1. This CDR3 contains 15 residues. Germline lookup yields CDR1 MNHNS and CDR2 SASEGT. After removal of 6 bases from V and 0 bases from J, the junction contained 6 bases not matched to a gene. The CDR3 nucleotides read TGTGCCAGCAGCCTAGACAGGGGAATGAACACTGAAGCTTTCTTT. Translation: CASSLDRGMNTEAFF.

The V gene is TRBV30, the J gene TRBJ2-7; possibly TRBD1 or TRBD2 for D (5 bases each). Germline assignment: CDR1 GTSNPN and CDR2 SVGIG (reference sequence). The CDR3 spans 13 residues. Trimming stripped 5 bases from V and 6 bases from J, with 17 bases between. CDR3 nucleotide sequence: TGTGCCTGGGACCCCGGGGCAGGGCCCGAGCAGTACTTC. Translation gives CAWDPGAGPEQYF.

This chain joins TRBV2 and TRBJ1-5; no reliable D call. V was pared by 8 bases and J by 2 bases, with 13 bases between. There are 14 residues in the CDR3. Germline assignment: CDR1 SNHLY and CDR2 FYNNEI. Here the CDR3 DNA reads TGTGCCAGCGGCACACGGGAGGGCAATCAGCCCCAGCATTTT. Its protein product is CASGTREGNQPQHF.

The chain links TRBV30 to TRBJ1-1, with D possibly being TRBD1 (5 bases). The V end lost 2 bases, the J end lost 0 bases, and 13 bases lay between the germline ends. The V gene's germline CDR1 is GTSNPN and CDR2 SVGIG (reference sequence). This CDR3 contains 15 residues. The CDR3 DNA reads as TGTGCCTGGAGTTTTGGGGGGACTCTGAACACTGAAGCTTTCTTT. Its protein product is CAWSFGGTLNTEAFF.

This rearrangement joins TRBV19 to TRBJ1-2; D might be TRBD1 (6 bases). This CDR3 spans 14 amino acids. The germline V and J ends were trimmed by 0 bases and 4 bases, with 9 bases remaining between them. Germline V gives CDR1 LNHDA, CDR2 SQIVND (reference sequence). The CDR3 region is CASSIDRGFYGYTF. In DNA, the CDR3 is TGTGCCAGTAGTATAGACAGGGGTTTCTATGGCTACACCTTC.

V usage is TRBV27 and J usage is TRBJ2-5; no reliable D call. The ends were cut back, 7 bases at V and 1 base at J, with 7 bases in the middle. The CDR3 extends over 12 amino acids. Germline CDR1 MNHEY, CDR2 SMNVEV (reference sequence). The CDR3 DNA follows: TGTGCCAGCAAAGGCAGCCAAGAGACCCAGTACTTC. Protein sequence: CASKGSQETQYF.

V is TRBV28 and J is TRBJ1-4; possibly TRBD1 for D (6 bases). CDR1 is MDHEN, CDR2 SYDVKM, per germline. The CDR3 totals 15 residues. Trimming pared 3 bases from V and 6 bases from J, leaving 14 bases between. CDR3 coding DNA: TGTGCCAGCAGTTTGGGGGGGCTAGAGGATGAAAAACTGTTTTTT. Residues: CASSLGGLEDEKLFF.

The genes are TRBV6-5 and TRBJ1-1; 9 bases line up with TRBD1. The CDR3 consists of 14 residues. CDR1 and CDR2 (germline): MNHEY, SVGAGI. V shed 1 base and J 4 bases; nucleotides not matched to a gene: 1. The CDR3 nucleotides are TGTGCCAGCAGTTACTGGACAGGGGCCACTGAAGCTTTCTTT. It yields the protein CASSYWTGATEAFF.

About this clone: The identical CDR3 is also encoded by other nucleotide sequences in the sample. The CDR3 nucleotides read TGTGCCAGCAGCCCGGCCGAGGGGGCCAGAGATACGCAGTATTTT. Translating it yields CASSPAEGARDTQYF. This sequence joins TRBV6-1 and TRBJ2-3, with 7 positions matching TRBD1. Unmatched junction bases numbered 11, after V lost 6 bases and J lost 5 bases. Germline CDR1 is MNHNS and CDR2 is SASEGT. This CDR3 contains 15 residues.

This rearrangement joins TRBV19 to TRBJ1-6; D is unclear. CDR1 and CDR2 (germline): LNHDA, SQIVND (reference sequence). Trimming removed 7 bases from V and 8 bases from J, with 12 bases in between. This CDR3 has 13 amino acids. The DNA for the CDR3 is TGTGCCAGTACCTCAGCGAGGGATTCACCCCTCCACTTT. The encoded protein is CASTSARDSPLHF.

The V and J genes are TRBV11-3 and TRBJ2-3; weak D call: TRBD1 (6 bases). The CDR3 is made up of 13 amino acids. The germline CDR1 and CDR2 sequences are SGHNT and YENEEA. Trimming took 0 bases from V and 7 from J, leaving 8 bases between them. CDR3 protein: CASSLEGAHTQYF. The CDR3, as DNA: TGTGCCAGCAGCTTAGAGGGGGCTCATACGCAGTATTTT.

The chain uses TRBV30 and TRBJ1-5; D is unresolved. The CDR3 has 14 amino acids. The ends were cut back, 4 bases at V and 5 bases at J, with 15 bases in the middle. Germline V gives CDR1 GTSNPN, CDR2 SVGIG (reference sequence). This chain's CDR3 is CAWNGGSRYQPQHF. Written as DNA, the CDR3 is TGTGCCTGGAATGGAGGGTCGCGGTATCAGCCCCAGCATTTT.

The chain is built from TRBV4-2 and TRBJ1-1; no clear D gene. The CDR3 runs to 16 residues. Germline V gene lookup returns CDR1 LGHNA and CDR2 YNFKEQ. Trimming pared 0 bases from V and 2 bases from J, leaving 13 bases between. CDR3 nucleotide sequence: TGTGCCAGCAGCCAAGATCGGAGACGGTTAAACACTGAAGCTTTCTTT. Protein sequence: CASSQDRRRLNTEAFF.

The V call is TRBV6-4, the J call TRBJ2-3, with 10 bases identical to TRBD1. The CDR3 is made up of 13 amino acids. The V gene end was trimmed by 6 bases and the J gene end by 7 bases; junction bases not matched to a gene: 4. Germline lookup yields CDR1 MRHNA and CDR2 SNTAGT. CDR3 in DNA: TGTGCCAGCAGCATGACAGGGGGCAATACGCAGTATTTT. This encodes CASSMTGGNTQYF.

The chain is built from TRBV19 and TRBJ1-5, with D maybe TRBD1 (5 bases). The CDR3 totals 14 residues. Germline V gene sequence: CDR1 LNHDA, CDR2 SQIVND (reference sequence). V gave up 5 bases and J gave up 6 bases, with 14 bases separating them. CDR3 amino acids: CASSQGTPGQPQHF. CDR3 bases: TGTGCCAGTAGTCAGGGTACGCCAGGTCAGCCCCAGCATTTT.

This rearrangement joins TRBV7-3 to TRBJ1-6; D not resolved. The V and J ends lost 5 bases and 5 bases respectively, with 10 bases between them. The germline V gene has CDR1 SGHTA and CDR2 FQGTGA. This CDR3 has 14 residues. CDR3 sequence reads: CASSPNGHNSPLHF. The CDR3 DNA reads TGTGCCAGCAGCCCCAATGGCCATAATTCACCCCTCCACTTT. The full variable domain, with the rest looked up from reference TRBV7-3 and TRBJ1-6, is GAGVSQTPSNKVTEKGKYVELRCDPISGHTALYWYRQSLGQGPEFLIYFQGTGAADDSGLPNDRFFAVRPEGSVSTLKIQRTERGDSAVYLCASSPNGHNSPLHFGNGTRLTVT.